The rows below give T cell receptor beta chains drawn from one sample of a study of T-cell reconstitution after alpha-beta-depleted transplantation in children. TCRdb reprocessed the PCR reads via MiXCR and lists one record per CDR3 protein. The data contain about a million distinct CDR3 sequences, roughly 29% of them singletons. This specimen was PBMCs, mostly from graft donor cells, taken 360 days after TCRalphabeta/CD19-depleted stem cell transplant. These receptors all stem from a boy less than two years old who had a stem cell transplant for SCID, so the T cells may come from the graft donor. CDR3s include the opening cysteine and the closing phenylalanine or tryptophan. Clone size is stated in some rows and not others, as once, few, many or a class when expanded.

len: 15; j_gene: TRBJ2-2; v_gene: TRBV12-3/TRBV12-4; abundance: -; CDR3aa: CASSFRDTITGELFF
len: 14; j_gene: TRBJ2-7; v_gene: TRBV10-3; abundance: few; CDR3aa: CAISEWRGGREQYF
len: 16; j_gene: TRBJ1-1; v_gene: TRBV4-1; abundance: -; CDR3aa: CASRSPGTVMNTEAFF
len: 13; j_gene: TRBJ1-1; v_gene: TRBV7-2; abundance: -; CDR3aa: CASSPYRMSEAFF
len: 16; j_gene: TRBJ2-3; v_gene: TRBV12-3/TRBV12-4; abundance: many; CDR3aa: CASSFEASEGPDTQYF
len: 15; j_gene: TRBJ1-1; v_gene: TRBV5-1; abundance: -; CDR3aa: CASSLGMRGVAEAFF
len: 17; j_gene: TRBJ2-5; v_gene: TRBV7-2; abundance: few; CDR3aa: CASSLTRTGGTGETQYF
len: 15; j_gene: TRBJ2-7; v_gene: TRBV15; abundance: few; CDR3aa: CATSRTGGAWYEQYF
len: 16; j_gene: TRBJ1-3; v_gene: TRBV7-8; abundance: few; CDR3aa: CASSQRGSSSGNTIYF
len: 14; j_gene: TRBJ1-1; v_gene: TRBV12-3/TRBV12-4; abundance: -; CDR3aa: CASSPSATNTEAFF
len: 15; j_gene: TRBJ2-7; v_gene: TRBV6-1; abundance: few; CDR3aa: CASRASGESAYEQYF
len: 14; j_gene: TRBJ1-1; v_gene: TRBV12-3/TRBV12-4; abundance: many; CDR3aa: CASSPGTGNTEAFF
len: 16; j_gene: TRBJ2-1; v_gene: TRBV18; abundance: few; CDR3aa: CASSPPRAGGPNEQFF
len: 19; j_gene: TRBJ1-5; v_gene: TRBV27; abundance: -; CDR3aa: CASSPAPDRVTNSNQPQHF
len: 14; j_gene: TRBJ1-1; v_gene: TRBV6-2/TRBV6-3; abundance: -; CDR3aa: CASSYPRDGTEAFF
len: 16; j_gene: TRBJ1-1; v_gene: TRBV4-1; abundance: -; CDR3aa: CASTLQSGNMNTEAFF
len: 16; j_gene: TRBJ2-1; v_gene: TRBV5-1; abundance: -; CDR3aa: CASSSSAGGLRYEQFF
len: 17; j_gene: TRBJ2-7; v_gene: TRBV4-1; abundance: -; CDR3aa: CASTRDRGHRYAYEQYF
len: 13; j_gene: TRBJ1-5; v_gene: TRBV28; abundance: -; CDR3aa: CASSLDVMKPQHF
len: 16; j_gene: TRBJ1-1; v_gene: TRBV12-3/TRBV12-4; abundance: -; CDR3aa: CASSFHVTGKTTEAFF
len: 11; j_gene: TRBJ2-7; v_gene: TRBV5-5; abundance: -; CDR3aa: CASTGITEQYF
len: 16; j_gene: TRBJ2-3; v_gene: TRBV7-3; abundance: -; CDR3aa: CASSLNRGKGADTQYF